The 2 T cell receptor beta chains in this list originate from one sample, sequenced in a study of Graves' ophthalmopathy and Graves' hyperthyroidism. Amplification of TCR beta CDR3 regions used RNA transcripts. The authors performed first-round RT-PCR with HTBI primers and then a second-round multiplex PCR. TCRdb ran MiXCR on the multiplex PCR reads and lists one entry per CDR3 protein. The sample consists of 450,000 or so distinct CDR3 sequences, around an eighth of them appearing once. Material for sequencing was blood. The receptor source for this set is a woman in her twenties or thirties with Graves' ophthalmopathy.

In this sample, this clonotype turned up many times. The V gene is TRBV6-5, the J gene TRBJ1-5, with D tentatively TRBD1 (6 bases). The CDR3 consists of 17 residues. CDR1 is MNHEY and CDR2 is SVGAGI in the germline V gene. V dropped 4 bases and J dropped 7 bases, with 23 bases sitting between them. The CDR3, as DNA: TGTGCCAGCAGTTTAACGGGGGGGACGGGGGCCGGACAGCCCCAGCATTTT. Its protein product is CASSLTGGTGAGQPQHF.

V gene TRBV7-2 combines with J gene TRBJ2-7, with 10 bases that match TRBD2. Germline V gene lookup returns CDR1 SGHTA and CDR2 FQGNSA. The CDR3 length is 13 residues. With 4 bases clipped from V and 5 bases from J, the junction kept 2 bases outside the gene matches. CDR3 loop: CASSSLAGDEQYF. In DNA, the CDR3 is TGTGCCAGCAGCTCTCTAGCGGGGGACGAGCAGTACTTC.